This T cell receptor (beta chain) was obtained from a study of cytomegalovirus exposure and HLA in healthy donors. Whole-study context: Findings of an earlier analysis included around 100 million unique TCR beta sequences from 180 million or so T cells. General study points: In vitro checks showed that a few CMV-associated chains really do target CMV antigens. In a later analysis, at a false discovery rate of 0.05, 15,000 to 20,000 TCR beta sequences were associated with HLA alleles. Earlier analysis yielded a pattern in which most TCR beta V segments were productive about 90% or about 30% of the time.

A word on this clone: Antigen unknown.

This PCR relied on a set of 60 Vbeta primers and 13 Jbeta primers. Clones were read by immunoSEQ multiplex PCR, and TCRdb kept only the in-frame ones, dropping some. The data show about 140,000 clones, roughly 77% seen once. Germline lookup yields CDR1 SGHKS and CDR2 YYEKEE (reference sequence). CDR3 length equals 13 residues. V lost 7 bases, J lost 3 bases, and 0 bases stayed unmatched. The sequenced material came from PBMCs. This clonotype was sampled from a man aged 25 to 40 in good health and CMV-seronegative. The gene calls are TRBV5-5 and TRBJ2-2; TRBD1 aligns across 10 bases. Written as DNA, the CDR3 is TGTGCCAGCGGGACAGGGGACACCGGGGAGCTGTTTTTT. It encodes CASGTGDTGELFF.